This TCR beta chain was sequenced in a study of blood T cell repertoires in COVID-19. With 0 bases removed from V and 4 bases from J, the gap between germline ends came to 6 bases. The CDR3 consists of 12 residues. Germline V gives CDR1 GTSNPN, CDR2 SVGIG (reference sequence). The protocol was immunoSEQ multiplex PCR, while the TCRdb copy is restricted to in-frame clones and leaves out a portion. The sample consists of over 250,000 clones, roughly 80% of them appearing once. This TCR was sampled from a man aged 40-50 years who had been exposed to COVID-19. The material sequenced was PBMCs or T cells enriched from blood (not recorded which). The chain links TRBV30 to TRBJ2-5; D may be TRBD2 (5 bases). CDR3 coding DNA: TGTGCCTGGAGTGTACGGGGAGAGACCCAGTACTTC. Protein: CAWSVRGETQYF.